Presented here are 23 T cell receptor beta chains from one specimen sequenced in a study of radiotherapy plus CTLA-4 blockade in lung cancer. Produced via immunoSEQ multiplex PCR; TCRdb's table is partial and in-frame only. Among around 37,000 clones, 70% to 75% were seen once, and the ten largest hold over 12%. The source was peripheral blood, collected from a patient treated with radiotherapy plus ipilimumab. The receptor source for this set is a human donor with non-small cell lung cancer that progressed on radiotherapy plus ipilimumab.

This clone was counted between two and nine times. V gene TRBV6-5 combines with J gene TRBJ2-7, with D unresolved. CDR1 MNHEY and CDR2 SVGAGI come from the germline V gene. This CDR3 has 11 amino acids. The ends were cut back, 5 bases at V and 3 bases at J, with 5 bases in the middle. The CDR3 DNA reads TGTGCCAGCAGTGAACGCTACGAGCAGTACTTC. This translates into CASSERYEQYF.

J is TRBJ2-7 and V is TRBV7-9; D not resolved. Per germline, CDR1 SEHNR and CDR2 FQNEAQ (reference sequence). This CDR3 has 17 amino acids. V was shortened by 1 base and J by 0 bases, with 16 bases between the two germline ends. CDR3 bases: TGTGCCAGCAGCTTAGACCATTGGCACCTGAGCTCCTACGAGCAGTACTTC. Its protein is CASSLDHWHLSSYEQYF.

The V call is TRBV6-1, the J call TRBJ1-1; maybe TRBD1 (5 bases). Germline values: CDR1 MNHNS, CDR2 SASEGT. V lost 5 bases, J lost 1 base, and 8 bases lay in between. This CDR3 spans 13 amino acids. Here the CDR3 reads CASSLTANTEAFF. The DNA of the CDR3 is TGTGCCAGCAGTCTGACAGCGAACACTGAAGCTTTCTTT.

The CDR3 loop is CASSLNTGPGELFF. CDR3 nucleotides: TGTGCCAGCAGCTTAAATACAGGTCCCGGGGAGCTGTTTTTT. The chain uses TRBV7-9 and TRBJ2-2; tentatively, D is TRBD1 (5 bases). The CDR3 runs to 14 residues. Germline V CDR1 and CDR2: SEHNR, FQNEAQ (reference sequence). V lost 2 bases and J 6 bases, leaving 10 bases between the germline ends.

This clone was recorded once. The chain couples TRBV4-1 to TRBJ1-5; D uncertain. Trimming took off 2 bases at V and 2 bases at J, with 10 bases between the two ends. CDR1 and CDR2 from the germline V gene are MGHRA and YSYEKL. The CDR3 length is 15 residues. The DNA of the CDR3 is TGCGCCAGCAGCCAAAGCCCAGTAGGCAATCAGCCCCAGCATTTT. Translated: CASSQSPVGNQPQHF.

The gene calls are TRBV7-3 and TRBJ2-3; 10 positions match TRBD2. Losses at the gene ends were 5 bases for V and 3 bases for J; bases not matched to a gene: 11. Looked up from germline, CDR1 is SGHTA and CDR2 is FQGTGA. The CDR3 is 17 residues long. CDR3 nucleotide sequence: TGTGCCAGCAGCCTTTTTCTAGCGGGAGATCCGACAGATACGCAGTATTTT. Translated, it gives CASSLFLAGDPTDTQYF. The complete variable domain, with remaining parts taken from reference TRBV7-3 and TRBJ2-3, reads GAGVSQTPSNKVTEKGKYVELRCDPISGHTALYWYRQSLGQGPEFLIYFQGTGAADDSGLPNDRFFAVRPEGSVSTLKIQRTERGDSAVYLCASSLFLAGDPTDTQYFGPGTRLTVL.

This chain uses TRBV5-1 with TRBJ1-5; 7 nucleotides align to TRBD1. Germline V gene data show CDR1 as SGHRS and CDR2 as YFSETQ. This CDR3 has 13 residues. V lost 0 bases to trimming and J lost 7 bases; unmatched junction nucleotides: 1. The CDR3 nucleotides are TGCGCCAGCAGCTTGGGACAGGGCCAGCCCCAGCATTTT. Translating gives CASSLGQGQPQHF.

The genes are TRBV7-9 and TRBJ1-2; TRBD1 might be the D (5 bases). Germline CDR1 is SEHNR and CDR2 is FQNEAQ (reference sequence). The CDR3 spans 13 residues. Deletions cut 5 bases from V and 4 bases from J, with 11 bases between. The CDR3 region has the DNA TGTGCCAGCAGCGTTGACAGCTCCTATGGCTACACCTTC. This gives the protein CASSVDSSYGYTF. The full variable domain, completed using reference TRBV7-9 and TRBJ1-2, is DTGVSQNPRHKITKRGQNVTFRCDPISEHNRLYWYRQTLGQGPEFLTYFQNEAQLEKSRLLSDRFSAERPKGSFSTLEIQRTEQGDSAMYLCASSVDSSYGYTFGSGTRLTVV.

The chain combines TRBV30 with TRBJ2-7, with a weak D call TRBD1 (6 bases). V lost 7 bases to trimming and J lost 2 bases, with 18 bases between them. The germline V gene has CDR1 GTSNPN and CDR2 SVGIG (reference sequence). The CDR3 runs 14 residues. CDR3 in amino acids: CASTQGSSAYEQYF. The CDR3 DNA is TGTGCCTCGACACAGGGCTCCTCAGCCTACGAGCAGTACTTC.

The chain carries TRBV6-4 and TRBJ2-3, with TRBD1 identical over 10 bases. Germline lookup yields CDR1 MRHNA and CDR2 SNTAGT. The CDR3 contains 19 residues. The ends lost 3 bases at V and 0 bases at J; junction bases unmatched: 12. CDR3 nucleotide sequence: TGTGCCAGCAGTGAACTGGGACAGGGGCCGTTTCCTAGCACAGATACGCAGTATTTT. Its protein is CASSELGQGPFPSTDTQYF.

The chain employs TRBV9 and TRBJ2-2; no firm D call. The CDR3 extends over 15 amino acids. The V gene lost 0 bases and the J gene lost 2 bases, with 8 bases spanning the gap. Germline V CDR1 and CDR2: SGDLS, YYNGEE. CDR3 sequence reads: CASSVEAGNTGELFF. In DNA, the CDR3 is TGTGCCAGCAGCGTAGAGGCAGGCAACACCGGGGAGCTGTTTTTT.

V usage is TRBV29-1 and J usage is TRBJ2-3; 7 bases match TRBD1. The germline V gene has CDR1 SQVTM and CDR2 ANQGSEA. The CDR3 is 12 residues long. V was pared by 6 bases and J by 3 bases, with 3 bases of the junction left unmatched. CDR3 in DNA: TGCAGCGTCATACAGGGGACAGATACGCAGTATTTT. Translation: CSVIQGTDTQYF.

The chain combines TRBV4-3 with TRBJ1-4; tentative D call: TRBD1 (5 bases). V was trimmed by 6 bases and J by 0 bases, leaving 11 bases between them. The CDR3 loop spans 15 amino acids. Germline CDR1 is LGHNA and CDR2 is YSLEER. The DNA of the CDR3 is TGCGCCAGCAGTCTAGACAGAGCAACTAATGAAAAACTGTTTTTT. Amino acids: CASSLDRATNEKLFF.

The gene calls are TRBV6-5 and TRBJ2-7; no clear D. This CDR3 has 13 amino acids. V gave up 0 bases and J gave up 4 bases, with 7 bases separating them. CDR1 and CDR2 from the germline V gene are MNHEY and SVGAGI. In nucleotides, the CDR3 is TGTGCCAGCAGTTACTCAGGAGAGTACGAGCAGTACTTC. This sequence encodes CASSYSGEYEQYF.

This clone was detected once. Its ends do not fully match the called genes, so a read error is possible. Different DNA sequences within this sample yield the same CDR3. The genes are TRBV18 and TRBJ1-5; D is unclear. From germline, CDR1 is KGHSH and CDR2 LQKENI. This CDR3 spans 13 amino acids. CDR3 in amino acids: CASSPGSDQPQHF. CDR3 bases: TGCGCCAGCTCACCAGGCTCGGACCAGCCCCAGCATTTT. Combining the CDR3 with reference TRBV18 and TRBJ1-5 gives the whole variable domain NAGVMQNPRHLVRRRGQEARLRCSPMKGHSHVYWYRQLPEEGLKFMVYLQKENIIDESGMPKERFSAEFPKEGPSILRIQQVVRGDSAAYFCASSPGSDQPQHFGDGTRLSIL.

The rearrangement joins TRBV10-2 to TRBJ2-3; 7 nucleotides line up with TRBD1. In germline, CDR1 is WSHSY, CDR2 SAAADI. This CDR3 region has 13 residues. The CDR3 is CASTGQLGYTQYF. Here the CDR3 DNA reads TGCGCTTCTACGGGACAGTTGGGTTATACGCAGTATTTT.

This clone was found a few times. The chain uses TRBV5-6 and TRBJ1-1; TRBD1 matches 7 bases. Germline trimming cut 6 bases from V and 3 bases from J; bases unmatched to any gene: 8. The CDR3 has 14 amino acids. Per germline, CDR1 SGHDT and CDR2 YYEEEE. CDR3 nucleotides: TGTGCCAGCAACCGACAGGGCGGGTACACTGAAGCTTTCTTT. Translating it yields CASNRQGGYTEAFF. Together with reference TRBV5-6 and TRBJ1-1, the CDR3 gives the full variable domain: DAGVTQSPTHLIKTRGQQVTLRCSPKSGHDTVSWYQQALGQGPQFIFQYYEEEERQRGNFPDRFSGHQFPNYSSELNVNALLLGDSALYLCASNRQGGYTEAFFGQGTRLTVV.

This chain joins TRBV30 and TRBJ2-1; perhaps TRBD2 as D (6 bases). Germline CDR1 GTSNPN, CDR2 SVGIG (reference sequence). V was cut by 8 bases and J by 7 bases, with 15 bases left in between. The CDR3 loop spans 12 amino acids. The CDR3 here is CARLVGRNEQFF. The CDR3 region has the DNA TGTGCCCGCCTCGTAGGGAGGAATGAGCAGTTCTTC.

CDR3 sequence (DNA): TGTGCCAGCAGTTTGAAGGGGCACACTGAAGCTTTCTTT. Translating gives CASSLKGHTEAFF. The gene calls are TRBV27 and TRBJ1-1; weak D call: TRBD1 (5 bases). V dropped 3 bases and J dropped 3 bases, with 8 bases sitting between them. Germline CDR1 and CDR2: MNHEY and SMNVEV (reference sequence). The CDR3 is 13 residues long.

A single count supports this clone. This rearrangement joins TRBV15 to TRBJ2-7, with TRBD2 matching over 7 bases. With V trimmed by 0 bases and J by 3 bases, 2 bases remained unmatched. The CDR3 runs to 14 residues. Germline V CDR1 and CDR2: LNHNV, YYDKDF (reference sequence). Here the CDR3 reads CATSRDREGYEQYF. In DNA, the CDR3 is TGTGCCACCAGCAGAGACAGGGAGGGCTACGAGCAGTACTTC.

The V gene is TRBV2, the J gene TRBJ2-7, with D possibly being TRBD2 (5 bases). This CDR3 comprises 14 residues. Trimming shortened V by 7 bases and J by 4 bases, and 17 bases separated the two germline ends. CDR1 is SNHLY, CDR2 FYNNEI, per germline. Here the CDR3 DNA reads TGTGCCAGCATAGAATACTCTGGGGAGTACGAGCAGTACTTC. Protein product: CASIEYSGEYEQYF.

The CDR3 loop is CASRLAGDYNEQFF. The CDR3, as DNA: TGTGCCAGCCGACTAGCGGGGGACTACAATGAGCAGTTCTTC. V usage is TRBV28 and J usage is TRBJ2-1; 12 bases fit TRBD2. Trimming at V came to 8 bases and at J to 3 bases, leaving 2 bases not matched to a gene. The CDR3 consists of 14 residues. Germline CDR1 MDHEN, CDR2 SYDVKM.

This rearrangement joins TRBV5-6 to TRBJ1-2; TRBD1 is a possible D gene (5 bases). V was clipped by 3 bases and J by 2 bases, with 17 bases between them. The CDR3 runs to 16 residues. The V gene's germline CDR1 is SGHDT and CDR2 YYEEEE. CDR3 residues: CASSSHLSTVNYGYTF. The CDR3 DNA reads TGTGCCAGCAGCTCCCACCTTTCGACAGTGAACTATGGCTACACCTTC.